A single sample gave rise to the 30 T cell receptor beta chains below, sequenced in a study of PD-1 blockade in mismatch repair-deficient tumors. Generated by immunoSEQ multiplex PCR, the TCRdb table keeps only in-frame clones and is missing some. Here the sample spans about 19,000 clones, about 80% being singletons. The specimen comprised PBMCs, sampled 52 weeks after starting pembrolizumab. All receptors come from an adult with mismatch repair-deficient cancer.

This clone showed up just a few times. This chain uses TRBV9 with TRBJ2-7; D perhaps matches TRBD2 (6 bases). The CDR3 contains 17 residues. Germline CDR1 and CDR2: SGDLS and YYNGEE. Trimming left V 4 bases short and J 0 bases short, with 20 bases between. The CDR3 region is CASSPRSGTLSSYEQYF. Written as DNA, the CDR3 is TGTGCCAGCAGCCCTCGTTCCGGGACTTTGAGCTCCTACGAGCAGTACTTC.

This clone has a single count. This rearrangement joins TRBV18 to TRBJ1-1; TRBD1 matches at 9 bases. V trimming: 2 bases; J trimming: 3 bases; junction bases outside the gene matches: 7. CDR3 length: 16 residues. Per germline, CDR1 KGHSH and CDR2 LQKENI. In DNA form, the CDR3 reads TGTGCCAGCTCACCAAGTGGGACAGGGTTCGACACTGAAGCTTTCTTT. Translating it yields CASSPSGTGFDTEAFF.

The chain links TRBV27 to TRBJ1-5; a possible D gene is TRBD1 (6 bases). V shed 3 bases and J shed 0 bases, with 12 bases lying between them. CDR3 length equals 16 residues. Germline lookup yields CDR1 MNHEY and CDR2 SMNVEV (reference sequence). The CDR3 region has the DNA TGTGCCAGCAGTTTCGGCAGGGGTTATAGCAATCAGCCCCAGCATTTT. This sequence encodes CASSFGRGYSNQPQHF.

The DNA for the CDR3 is TGTGCCAGCAGCAAAGACAGGGAAGGCGGCAGGGCGGGTAATTCACCCCTCCACTTT. This sequence encodes CASSKDREGGRAGNSPLHF. V is TRBV21-1 and J is TRBJ1-6; the D call TRBD1 from the table was never checked on the DNA. TRBV21-1 is described as a pseudogene. This CDR3 spans 19 amino acids.

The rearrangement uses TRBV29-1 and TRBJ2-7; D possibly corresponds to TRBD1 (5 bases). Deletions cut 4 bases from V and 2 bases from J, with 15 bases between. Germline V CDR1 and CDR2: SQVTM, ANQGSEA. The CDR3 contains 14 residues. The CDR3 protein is CSVGPNRKPYEQYF. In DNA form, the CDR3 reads TGCAGCGTTGGGCCTAACAGGAAGCCCTACGAGCAGTACTTC.

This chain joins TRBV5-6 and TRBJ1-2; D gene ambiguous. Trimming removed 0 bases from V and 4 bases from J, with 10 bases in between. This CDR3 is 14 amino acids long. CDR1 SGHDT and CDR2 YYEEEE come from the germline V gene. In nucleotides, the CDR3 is TGTGCCAGCAGCTTGGGGTCGGGAGTCTATGGCTACACCTTC. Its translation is CASSLGSGVYGYTF.

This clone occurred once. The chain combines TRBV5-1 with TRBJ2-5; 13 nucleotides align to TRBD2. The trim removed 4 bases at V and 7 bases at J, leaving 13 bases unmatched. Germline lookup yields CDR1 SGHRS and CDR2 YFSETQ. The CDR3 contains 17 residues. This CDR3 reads CASSAGMTSGRNRTQYF. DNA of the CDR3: TGCGCCAGCAGCGCGGGAATGACTAGCGGGAGGAATCGGACCCAGTACTTC.

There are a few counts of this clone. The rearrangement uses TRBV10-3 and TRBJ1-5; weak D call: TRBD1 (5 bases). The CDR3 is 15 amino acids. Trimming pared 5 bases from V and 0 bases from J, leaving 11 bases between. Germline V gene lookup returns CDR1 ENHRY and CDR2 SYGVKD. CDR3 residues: CAISTGPDSNQPQHF. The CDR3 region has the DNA TGTGCCATCAGTACAGGCCCGGATAGCAATCAGCCCCAGCATTTT.

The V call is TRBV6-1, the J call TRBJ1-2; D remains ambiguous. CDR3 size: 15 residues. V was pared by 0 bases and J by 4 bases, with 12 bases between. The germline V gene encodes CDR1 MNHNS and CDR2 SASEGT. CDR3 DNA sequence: TGTGCCAGCAGTGAAGCTATTCGGGGTACCTATGGCTACACCTTC. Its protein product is CASSEAIRGTYGYTF.

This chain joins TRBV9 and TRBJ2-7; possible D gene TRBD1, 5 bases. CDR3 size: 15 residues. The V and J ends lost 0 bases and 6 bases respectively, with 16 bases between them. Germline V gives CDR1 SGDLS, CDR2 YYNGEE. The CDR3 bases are TGTGCCAGCAGCGTAGGAGACAGTTCCTCTCTCGAGCAGTACTTC. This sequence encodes CASSVGDSSSLEQYF.

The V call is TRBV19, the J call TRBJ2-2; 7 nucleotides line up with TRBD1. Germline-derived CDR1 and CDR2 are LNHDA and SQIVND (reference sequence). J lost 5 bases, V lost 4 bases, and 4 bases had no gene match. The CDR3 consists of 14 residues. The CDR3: CASSNDRVTGELFF. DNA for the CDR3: TGTGCCAGTAGTAACGACAGGGTAACCGGGGAGCTGTTTTTT.

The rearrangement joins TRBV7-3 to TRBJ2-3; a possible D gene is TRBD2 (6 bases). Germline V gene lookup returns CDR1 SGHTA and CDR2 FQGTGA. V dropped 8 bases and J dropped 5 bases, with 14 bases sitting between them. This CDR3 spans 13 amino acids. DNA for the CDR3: TGTGCCAGCGCGGGACTCGCGGGAGATACGCAGTATTTT. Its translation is CASAGLAGDTQYF.

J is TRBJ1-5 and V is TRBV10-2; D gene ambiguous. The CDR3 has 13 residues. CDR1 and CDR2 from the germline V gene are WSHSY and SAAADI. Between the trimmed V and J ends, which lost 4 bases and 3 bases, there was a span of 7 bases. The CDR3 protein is CASSAGFNQPQHF. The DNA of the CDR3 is TGCGCCAGCAGTGCGGGGTTCAATCAGCCCCAGCATTTT.

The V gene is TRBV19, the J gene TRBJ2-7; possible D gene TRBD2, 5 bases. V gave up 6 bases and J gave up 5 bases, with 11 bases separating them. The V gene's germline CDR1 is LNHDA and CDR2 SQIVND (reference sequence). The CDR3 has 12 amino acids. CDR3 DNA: TGTGCCAGTAGCCCTCCTAGCCACGAGCAGTACTTC. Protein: CASSPPSHEQYF.

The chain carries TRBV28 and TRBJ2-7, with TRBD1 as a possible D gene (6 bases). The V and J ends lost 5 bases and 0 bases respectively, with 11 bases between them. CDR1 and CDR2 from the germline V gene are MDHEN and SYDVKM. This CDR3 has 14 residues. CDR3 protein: CASSRTVSSYEQYF. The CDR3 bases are TGTGCCAGCAGTCGGACAGTGAGCTCCTACGAGCAGTACTTC.

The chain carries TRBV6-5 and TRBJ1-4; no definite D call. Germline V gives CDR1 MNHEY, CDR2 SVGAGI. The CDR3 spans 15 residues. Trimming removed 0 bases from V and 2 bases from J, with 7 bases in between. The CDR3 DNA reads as TGTGCCAGCAGTTACTCGGCTAGGACTAATGAAAAACTGTTTTTT. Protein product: CASSYSARTNEKLFF.

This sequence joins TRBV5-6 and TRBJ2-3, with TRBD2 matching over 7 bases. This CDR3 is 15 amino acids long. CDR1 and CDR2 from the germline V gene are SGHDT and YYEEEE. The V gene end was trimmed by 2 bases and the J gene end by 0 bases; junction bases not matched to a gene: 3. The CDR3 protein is CASSLGSGSTDTQYF. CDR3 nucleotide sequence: TGTGCCAGCAGCTTAGGTAGCGGGAGCACAGATACGCAGTATTTT.

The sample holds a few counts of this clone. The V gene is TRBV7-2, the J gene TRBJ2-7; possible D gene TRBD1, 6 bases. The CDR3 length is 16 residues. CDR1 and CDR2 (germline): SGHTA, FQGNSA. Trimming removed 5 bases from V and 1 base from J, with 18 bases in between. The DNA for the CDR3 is TGTGCCAGCAGCCCAGGGGTTGCGGGCCCGTCCTACGAGCAGTACTTC. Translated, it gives CASSPGVAGPSYEQYF. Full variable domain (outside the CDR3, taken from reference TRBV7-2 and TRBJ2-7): GAGVSQSPSNKVTEKGKDVELRCDPISGHTALYWYRQSLGQGLEFLIYFQGNSAPDKSGLPSDRFSAERTGGSVSTLTIQRTQQEDSAVYLCASSPGVAGPSYEQYFGPGTRLTVT.

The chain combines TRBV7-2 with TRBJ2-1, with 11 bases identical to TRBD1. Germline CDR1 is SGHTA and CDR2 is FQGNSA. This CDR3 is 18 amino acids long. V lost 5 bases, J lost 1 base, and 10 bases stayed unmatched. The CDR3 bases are TGTGCCAGCAGCCGAGTGGGACAGGGGGTGGGGTCCTACAATGAGCAGTTCTTC. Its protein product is CASSRVGQGVGSYNEQFF.

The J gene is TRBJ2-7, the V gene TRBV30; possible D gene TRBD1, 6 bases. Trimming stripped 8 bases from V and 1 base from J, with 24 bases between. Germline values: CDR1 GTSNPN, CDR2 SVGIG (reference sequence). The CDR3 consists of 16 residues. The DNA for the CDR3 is TGTGCCGGGACCTCAGGGGTATCGACTAATTCCTACGAGCAGTACTTC. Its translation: CAGTSGVSTNSYEQYF.

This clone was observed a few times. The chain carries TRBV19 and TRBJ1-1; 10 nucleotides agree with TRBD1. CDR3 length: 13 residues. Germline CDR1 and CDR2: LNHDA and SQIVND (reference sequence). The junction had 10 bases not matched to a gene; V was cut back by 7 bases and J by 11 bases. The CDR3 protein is CASTHDRGRVAFF. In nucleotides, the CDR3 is TGTGCCAGTACCCACGACAGGGGGCGCGTCGCTTTCTTT.

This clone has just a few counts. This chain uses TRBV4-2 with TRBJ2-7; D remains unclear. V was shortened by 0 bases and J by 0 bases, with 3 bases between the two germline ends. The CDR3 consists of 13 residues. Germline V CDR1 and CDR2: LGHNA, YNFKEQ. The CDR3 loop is CASSQDYSYEQYF. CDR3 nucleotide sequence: TGTGCCAGCAGCCAAGATTACTCCTACGAGCAGTACTTC.

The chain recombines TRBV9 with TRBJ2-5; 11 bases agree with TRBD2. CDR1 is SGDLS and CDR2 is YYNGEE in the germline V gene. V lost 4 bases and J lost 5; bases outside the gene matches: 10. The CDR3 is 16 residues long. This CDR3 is CASSSRTSGWLETQYF. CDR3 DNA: TGTGCCAGCAGCTCCCGGACTAGCGGGTGGCTGGAGACCCAGTACTTC.

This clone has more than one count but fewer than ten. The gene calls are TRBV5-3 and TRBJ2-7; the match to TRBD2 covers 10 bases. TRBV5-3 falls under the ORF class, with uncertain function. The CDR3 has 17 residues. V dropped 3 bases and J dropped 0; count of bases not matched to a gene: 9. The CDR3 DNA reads TGTGCCAGAAGCTCGACCGCCGGGACTAGCGACTCCTACGAGCAGTACTTC. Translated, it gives CARSSTAGTSDSYEQYF.

CDR3 residues: CASRHIQGRSEEQYF. In DNA form, the CDR3 reads TGTGCCAGCAGACACATACAGGGCCGGTCGGAAGAGCAGTACTTC. J is TRBJ2-7 and V is TRBV11-3; TRBD1 might be the D (6 bases). CDR3 length equals 15 residues. V dropped 6 bases and J dropped 7 bases, with 22 bases sitting between them. Per germline, CDR1 SGHNT and CDR2 YENEEA.

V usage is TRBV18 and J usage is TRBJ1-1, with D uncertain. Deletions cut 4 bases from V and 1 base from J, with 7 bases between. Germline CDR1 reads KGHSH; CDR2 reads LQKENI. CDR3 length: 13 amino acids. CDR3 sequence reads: CASSQNKNTEAFF. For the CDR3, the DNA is TGTGCCAGCTCACAGAACAAGAACACTGAAGCTTTCTTT.

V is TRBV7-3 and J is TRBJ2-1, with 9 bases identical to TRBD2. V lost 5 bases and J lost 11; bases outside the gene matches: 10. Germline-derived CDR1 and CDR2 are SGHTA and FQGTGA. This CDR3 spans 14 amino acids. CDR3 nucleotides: TGTGCCAGCAGCGCCGGGACTAGCATTAACAAGCAGTTCTTC. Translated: CASSAGTSINKQFF.

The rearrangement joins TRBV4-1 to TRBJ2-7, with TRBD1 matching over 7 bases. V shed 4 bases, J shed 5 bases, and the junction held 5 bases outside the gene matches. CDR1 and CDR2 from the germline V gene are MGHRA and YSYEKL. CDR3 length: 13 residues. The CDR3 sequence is CASSPDRLNEQYF. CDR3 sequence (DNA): TGCGCCAGCAGCCCGGACAGGCTCAACGAGCAGTACTTC.

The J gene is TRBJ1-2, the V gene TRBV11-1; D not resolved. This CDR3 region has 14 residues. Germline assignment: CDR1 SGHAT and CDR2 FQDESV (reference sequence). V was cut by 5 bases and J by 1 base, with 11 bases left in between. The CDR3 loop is CASSPAQINYGYTF. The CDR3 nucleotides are TGTGCCAGCAGCCCCGCACAGATTAACTATGGCTACACCTTC.

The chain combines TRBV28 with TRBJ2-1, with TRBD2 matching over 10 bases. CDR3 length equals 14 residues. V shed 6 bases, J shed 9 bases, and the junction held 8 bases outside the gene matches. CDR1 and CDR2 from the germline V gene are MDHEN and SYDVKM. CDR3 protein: CASRPGLAGVEQFF. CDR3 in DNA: TGTGCCAGCAGACCGGGGCTAGCGGGAGTTGAGCAGTTCTTC.